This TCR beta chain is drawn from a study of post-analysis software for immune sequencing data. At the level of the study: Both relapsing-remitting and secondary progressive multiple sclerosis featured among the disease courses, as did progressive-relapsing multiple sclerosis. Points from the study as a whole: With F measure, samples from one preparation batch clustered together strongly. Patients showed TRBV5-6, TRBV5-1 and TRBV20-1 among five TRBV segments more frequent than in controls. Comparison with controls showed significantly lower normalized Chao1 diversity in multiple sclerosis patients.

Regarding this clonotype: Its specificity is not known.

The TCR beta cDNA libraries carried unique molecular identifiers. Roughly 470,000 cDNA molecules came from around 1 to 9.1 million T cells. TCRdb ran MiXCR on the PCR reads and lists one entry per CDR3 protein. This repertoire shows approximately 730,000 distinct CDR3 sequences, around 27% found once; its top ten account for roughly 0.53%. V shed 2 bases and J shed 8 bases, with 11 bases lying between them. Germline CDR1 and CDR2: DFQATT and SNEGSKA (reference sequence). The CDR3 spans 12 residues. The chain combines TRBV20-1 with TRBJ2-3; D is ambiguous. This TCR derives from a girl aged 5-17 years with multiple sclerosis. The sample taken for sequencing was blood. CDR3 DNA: TGCAGTGCTAGATATAGTTCAGGTACGCAGTATTTT. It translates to CSARYSSGTQYF.